A single T cell receptor (beta chain) is shown here with its context. The antigen is unknown. This record belongs to a study of CD8 T cells in ankylosing spondylitis. Study-wide results and limits: Matched ankylosing spondylitis synovial fluid reportedly showed significant enrichment of disease-linked clones. For ankylosing spondylitis blood, a TCR beta motif of 7 or 8 highly homologous variants appeared characteristic. With a CD8+ phenotype, disease-linked clones were relatively rare in peripheral blood.

Germline values: CDR1 SGDLS, CDR2 YYNGEE. Trimming removed 5 bases from V and 3 bases from J, with 21 bases in between. CDR3 size: 17 residues. For TCR beta, libraries came from quantitative 5'-RACE with molecular barcodes. Each CDR3 protein gets one entry after TCRdb re-called the 5' RACE reads with MiXCR. The sample shows some 130,000 distinct CDR3 sequences, around 9.7% of them seen only once. This TCR derives from a male donor with ankylosing spondylitis or in good health (not recorded which). The material sequenced was blood, either unsorted or a sorted T cell fraction (not recorded which). The V call is TRBV9, the J call TRBJ2-4, with D perhaps TRBD1 or TRBD2 (6 bases each). The CDR3 DNA follows: TGTGCCAGCAGAGGGGGAGGTCGGGAGTTCGTCAAAAACATTCAGTACTTC. Residues: CASRGGGREFVKNIQYF.